This T cell receptor (beta chain) was sequenced during a study of a mutant IDH1 vaccine in newly diagnosed glioma. The overall study: Patients received vaccination from 4-6 weeks after radiotherapy alone, or with temozolomide cycles. Study conclusions and caveats: Apparently, pseudoprogression bore no relation to changes among the top peripheral T cell clonotypes.

Time point given: week 23, last vaccination. One vaccine dose held 300 ug of mutant IDH1 20-mer peptide and came with topical imiquimod. Sequencing used immunoSEQ multiplex PCR; TCRdb keeps in-frame clones, though not all of them. This sample has about 53,000 clones; roughly three quarters occur once, and the top ten carry roughly 8.4%. In germline, CDR1 is SGHAT, CDR2 FQNNGV. V gave up 1 base and J gave up 7 bases, with 17 bases separating them. CDR3 length: 15 amino acids. In the case of this clone: Its antigen remains unknown.

The TCR sequence derives from a woman aged 35 to 49 with glioma. Some clones in this sample may be carry-over from other donors' samples. The sequences come from PBMCs, collected from a glioma patient whose treatment included an IDH1 peptide vaccine. The chain uses TRBV11-2 and TRBJ2-7; D is unresolved. In nucleotides, the CDR3 is TGTGCCAGCAGCTTAGCCAACGCAGGTAATCGGGAGCAGTACTTC. It yields the protein CASSLANAGNREQYF.